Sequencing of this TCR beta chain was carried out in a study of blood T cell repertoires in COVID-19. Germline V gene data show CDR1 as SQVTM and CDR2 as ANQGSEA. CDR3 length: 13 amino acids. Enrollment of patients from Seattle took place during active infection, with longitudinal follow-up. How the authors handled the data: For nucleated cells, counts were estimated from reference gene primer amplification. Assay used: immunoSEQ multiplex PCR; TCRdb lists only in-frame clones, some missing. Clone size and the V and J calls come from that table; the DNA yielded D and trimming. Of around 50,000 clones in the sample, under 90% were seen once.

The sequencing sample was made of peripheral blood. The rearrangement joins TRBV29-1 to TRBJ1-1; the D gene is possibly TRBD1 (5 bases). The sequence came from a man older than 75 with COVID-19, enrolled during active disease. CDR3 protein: CICRDGGNTEAFF. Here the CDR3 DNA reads TGCATCTGTCGGGACGGGGGGAACACTGAAGCTTTCTTT.